This TCR beta chain was identified in a study of CD8 T cells in ankylosing spondylitis. Quantitative 5'-RACE was performed with molecular barcodes, and it yielded the TCR beta libraries. TCRdb ran MiXCR on the 5' RACE reads and lists one entry per CDR3 protein. In the table there are 350,000 or so distinct CDR3 sequences, around 10% of which are singletons. Trimming shortened V by 4 bases and J by 5 bases, and 14 bases separated the two germline ends. Germline V gene data show CDR1 as SGHAT and CDR2 as FQNNGV. This CDR3 has 15 residues. This clonotype showed up just once. The antigen remains undetermined. Study-wide points: Relatively rare in peripheral blood, disease-linked clones were also CD8+. Several of the motif variants were reported before in synovial fluid and blood from reactive arthritis. The authors reported significant enrichment of disease-linked clones in matched ankylosing spondylitis synovial fluid.

The chain has TRBV11-2 and TRBJ1-4; a possible D gene is TRBD1 (6 bases). Sequencing used blood, either unsorted or a sorted T cell fraction (not recorded which). The source is a female donor with ankylosing spondylitis or in good health (not recorded which). The CDR3 sequence: CASSSGTGRNEKLFF. The CDR3 DNA is TGTGCCAGCAGCTCTGGAACAGGGCGGAATGAAAAACTGTTTTTT.